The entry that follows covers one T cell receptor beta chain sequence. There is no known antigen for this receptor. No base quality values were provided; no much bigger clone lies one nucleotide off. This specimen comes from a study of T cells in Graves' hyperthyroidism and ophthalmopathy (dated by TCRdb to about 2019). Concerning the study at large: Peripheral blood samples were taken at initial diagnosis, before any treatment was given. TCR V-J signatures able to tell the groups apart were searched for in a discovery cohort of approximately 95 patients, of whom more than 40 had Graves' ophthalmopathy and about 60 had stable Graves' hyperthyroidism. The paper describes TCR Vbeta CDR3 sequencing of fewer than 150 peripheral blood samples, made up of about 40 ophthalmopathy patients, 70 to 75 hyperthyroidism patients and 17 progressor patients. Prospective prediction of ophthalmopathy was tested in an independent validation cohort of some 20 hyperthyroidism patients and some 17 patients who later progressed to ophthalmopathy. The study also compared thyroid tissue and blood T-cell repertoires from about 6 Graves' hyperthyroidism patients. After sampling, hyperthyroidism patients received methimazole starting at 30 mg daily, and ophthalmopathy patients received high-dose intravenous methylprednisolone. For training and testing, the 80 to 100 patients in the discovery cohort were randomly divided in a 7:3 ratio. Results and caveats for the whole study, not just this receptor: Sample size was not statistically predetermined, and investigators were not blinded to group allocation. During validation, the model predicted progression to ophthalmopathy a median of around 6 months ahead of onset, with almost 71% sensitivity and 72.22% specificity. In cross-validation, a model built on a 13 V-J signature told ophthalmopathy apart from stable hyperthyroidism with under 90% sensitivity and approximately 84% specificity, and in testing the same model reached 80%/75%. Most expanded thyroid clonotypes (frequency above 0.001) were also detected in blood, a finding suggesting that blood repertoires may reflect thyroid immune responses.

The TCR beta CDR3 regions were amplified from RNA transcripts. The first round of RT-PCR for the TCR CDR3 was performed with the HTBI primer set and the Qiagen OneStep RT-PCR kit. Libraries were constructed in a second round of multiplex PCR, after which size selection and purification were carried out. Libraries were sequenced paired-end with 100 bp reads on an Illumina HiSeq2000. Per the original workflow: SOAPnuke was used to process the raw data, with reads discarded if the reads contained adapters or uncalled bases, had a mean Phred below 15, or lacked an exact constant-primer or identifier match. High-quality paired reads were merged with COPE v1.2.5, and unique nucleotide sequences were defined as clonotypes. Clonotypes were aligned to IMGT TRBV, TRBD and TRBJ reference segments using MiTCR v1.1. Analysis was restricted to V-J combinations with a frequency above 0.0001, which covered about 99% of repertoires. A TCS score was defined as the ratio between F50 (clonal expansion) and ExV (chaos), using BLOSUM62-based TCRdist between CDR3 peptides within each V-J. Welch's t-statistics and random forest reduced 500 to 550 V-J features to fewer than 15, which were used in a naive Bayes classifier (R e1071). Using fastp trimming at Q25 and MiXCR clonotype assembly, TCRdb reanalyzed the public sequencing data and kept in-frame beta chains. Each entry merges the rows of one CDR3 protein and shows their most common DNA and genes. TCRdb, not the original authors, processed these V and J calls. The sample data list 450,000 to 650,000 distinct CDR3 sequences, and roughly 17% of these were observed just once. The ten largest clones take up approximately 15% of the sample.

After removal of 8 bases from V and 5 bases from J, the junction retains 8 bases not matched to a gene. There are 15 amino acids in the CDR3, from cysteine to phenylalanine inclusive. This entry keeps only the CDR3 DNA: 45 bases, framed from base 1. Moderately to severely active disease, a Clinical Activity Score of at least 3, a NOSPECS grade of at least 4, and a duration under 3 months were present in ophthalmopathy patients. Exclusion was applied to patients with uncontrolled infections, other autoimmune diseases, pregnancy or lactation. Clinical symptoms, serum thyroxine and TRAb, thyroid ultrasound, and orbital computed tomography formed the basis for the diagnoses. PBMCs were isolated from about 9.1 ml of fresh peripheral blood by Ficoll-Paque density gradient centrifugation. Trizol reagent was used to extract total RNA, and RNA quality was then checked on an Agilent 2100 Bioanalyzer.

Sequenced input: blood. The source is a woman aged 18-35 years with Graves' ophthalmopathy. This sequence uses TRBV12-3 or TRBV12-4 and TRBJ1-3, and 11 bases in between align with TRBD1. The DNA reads TGTGCCAGCGCCGGGACAGGGGGACCTAGAAACACCATATATTTT. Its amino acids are CASAGTGGPRNTIYF.